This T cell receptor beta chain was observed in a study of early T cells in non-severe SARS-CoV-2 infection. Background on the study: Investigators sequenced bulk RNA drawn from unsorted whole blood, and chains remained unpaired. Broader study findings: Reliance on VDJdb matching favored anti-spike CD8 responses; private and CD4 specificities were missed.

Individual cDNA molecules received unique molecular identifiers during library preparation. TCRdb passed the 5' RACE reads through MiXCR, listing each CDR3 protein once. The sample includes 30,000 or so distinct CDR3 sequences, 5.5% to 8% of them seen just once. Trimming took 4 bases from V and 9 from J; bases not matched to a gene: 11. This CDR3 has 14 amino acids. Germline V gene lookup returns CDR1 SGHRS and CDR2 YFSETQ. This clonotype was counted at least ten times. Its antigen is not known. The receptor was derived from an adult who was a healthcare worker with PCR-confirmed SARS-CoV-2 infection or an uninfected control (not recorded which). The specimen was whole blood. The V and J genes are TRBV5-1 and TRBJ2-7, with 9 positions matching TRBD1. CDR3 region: CASSPRTGESRQYF. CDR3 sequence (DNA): TGCGCCAGCAGCCCAAGGACAGGGGAGTCAAGGCAGTACTTC.